This section outlines one T cell receptor beta chain sequence together with its context. The data stem from a study of blood T cell repertoires in COVID-19. Turning to the study itself: Collection of acute and convalescent COVID-19 samples took place in the United States, Italy and Spain. The analysed material was cDNA or gDNA that came from T cells, B-cell-depleted T cells, or PBMCs.

Per the original data handling: Reference gene primer amplification in the assay estimated nucleated cell counts. Sequenced by immunoSEQ multiplex PCR; TCRdb stores in-frame clones only, minus some. V and J calls and clone size follow that table, whereas D and trimming were derived from the DNA. The sample includes about 68,000 clones, roughly 87% of them seen just once. The source of this sequence is a man aged 50 to 59 with active COVID-19. Material: peripheral blood.

The CDR3 here is CASSRTGTGGTEQYF. In nucleotides, the CDR3 is TGTGCCAGTAGCCGCACCGGGACAGGGGGCACCGAGCAGTACTTC. This chain links TRBV19 with TRBJ2-7; 12 nucleotides match TRBD1. With V trimmed by 6 bases and J by 6 bases, 9 bases remained unmatched. CDR1 is LNHDA, CDR2 SQIVND, per germline (reference sequence). The CDR3 extends over 15 amino acids.